Presented here are 17 T cell receptor beta chains from one specimen sequenced in a study of blood T cell repertoires in COVID-19. The repertoire was sequenced with immunoSEQ multiplex PCR; TCRdb's copy has only in-frame clones and lacks some. The sample records some 180,000 clones, about three quarters being singletons. The sequenced material came from peripheral blood. These receptors originate from a woman of 80 years or more with active or convalescent COVID-19.

The chain recombines TRBV2 with TRBJ1-5, with 11 bases aligning to TRBD1. This CDR3 comprises 18 residues. Germline loops: CDR1 SNHLY, CDR2 FYNNEI. V lost 4 bases to trimming and J lost 7 bases; unmatched junction nucleotides: 15. The CDR3 is CASSGFRGTGGSRQPQHF. CDR3 sequence (DNA): TGTGCCAGCAGTGGTTTCCGTGGGACAGGGGGTTCGAGGCAGCCCCAGCATTTT.

The chain joins TRBV19 to TRBJ2-7; D not resolved. The CDR3 is 14 residues long. The germline V gene encodes CDR1 LNHDA and CDR2 SQIVND (reference sequence). Trimming removed 0 bases from V and 6 bases from J, with 12 bases in between. CDR3 sequence: CASSIESHLGEQYF. The CDR3 DNA reads as TGTGCCAGTAGTATAGAATCCCACCTCGGCGAGCAGTACTTC.

This chain links TRBV5-4 with TRBJ2-7; 10 bases are shared with TRBD1. CDR1 and CDR2 (germline): SGHNT, YYREEE (reference sequence). The V gene end was trimmed by 4 bases and the J gene end by 3 bases; junction bases not matched to a gene: 4. The CDR3 covers 14 residues. CDR3 coding DNA: TGTGCCAGCAGCACCGGGACAGGGGTCTACGAGCAGTACTTC. It translates to CASSTGTGVYEQYF. Filled out from reference TRBV5-4 and TRBJ2-7, the complete variable domain reads ETGVTQSPTHLIKTRGQQVTLRCSSQSGHNTVSWYQQALGQGPQFIFQYYREEENGRGNFPPRFSGLQFPNYSSELNVNALELDDSALYLCASSTGTGVYEQYFGPGTRLTVT.

This clone was detected a few times. CDR3 DNA: TGCAGCGTTAATAGCCCGGTAAATGAAAAACTGTTTTTT. Its protein product is CSVNSPVNEKLFF. This chain uses TRBV29-1 with TRBJ1-4; D is unresolved. V lost 5 bases and J lost 5, with 12 bases in between. Germline V gene lookup returns CDR1 SQVTM and CDR2 ANQGSEA. This CDR3 comprises 13 residues. The whole variable domain, remainder taken from reference TRBV29-1 and TRBJ1-4, is SAVISQKPSRDICQRGTSLTIQCQVDSQVTMMFWYRQQPGQSLTLIATANQGSEATYESGFVIDKFPISRPNLTFSTLTVSNMSPEDSSIYLCSVNSPVNEKLFFGSGTQLSVL.

This chain connects TRBV19 to TRBJ2-5; 7 bases match TRBD1. CDR3 length: 15 residues. Looked up from germline, CDR1 is LNHDA and CDR2 is SQIVND (reference sequence). Trimming took 3 bases from V and 2 from J; bases not matched to a gene: 6. The CDR3 DNA sequence: TGTGCCAGTAGTATTTGGGACAGCCTTCAAGAGACCCAGTACTTC. Its translation is CASSIWDSLQETQYF.

Only one count was recorded for this clone. The CDR3 DNA reads TGCGCCAGCAGCGTCACCCTGGTCGGTACAGATACGCAGTATTTT. This gives the protein CASSVTLVGTDTQYF. V and J are TRBV5-1 and TRBJ2-3; D is ambiguous. Trimming removed 4 bases at V and 3 bases at J, with 15 bases between. This CDR3 has 15 residues. Germline V CDR1 and CDR2: SGHRS, YFSETQ.

This clone was counted many times. The gene calls are TRBV7-9 and TRBJ2-5, with TRBD2 matching 9 bases. Germline values: CDR1 SEHNR, CDR2 FQNEAQ (reference sequence). The length of the CDR3 is 14 residues. The trim removed 3 bases at V and 4 bases at J, leaving 3 bases unmatched. DNA for the CDR3: TGTGCCAGCAGCTTTAGCGGGGGAGGAGAGACCCAGTACTTC. It specifies CASSFSGGGETQYF.

This sequence joins TRBV11-2 and TRBJ2-1; D might be TRBD1 (5 bases). V lost 6 bases, J lost 1 base, and 13 bases lay in between. The CDR3 is made up of 15 amino acids. Germline CDR1 is SGHAT and CDR2 is FQNNGV. The CDR3 DNA follows: TGTGCCAGCAGTCTCAGGGATATGTCCTACAATGAGCAGTTCTTC. Its translation is CASSLRDMSYNEQFF.

The chain recombines TRBV27 with TRBJ2-5; perhaps TRBD2 as D (7 bases). Trimming pared 5 bases from V and 4 bases from J, leaving 23 bases between. Germline values: CDR1 MNHEY, CDR2 SMNVEV (reference sequence). CDR3 length equals 17 residues. The CDR3 DNA is TGTGCCAGCAGTGGGACGGGGGGCCTTGAAGCGGGAGAGACCCAGTACTTC. This codes for CASSGTGGLEAGETQYF.

The chain has TRBV27 and TRBJ1-6; D gene unclear. This CDR3 comprises 16 residues. Germline V gene lookup returns CDR1 MNHEY and CDR2 SMNVEV (reference sequence). V was trimmed by 1 base and J by 0 bases, leaving 7 bases between them. CDR3 residues: CASSLFSSSYNSPLHF. For the CDR3, the DNA is TGTGCCAGCAGTTTATTTTCGAGCTCCTATAATTCACCCCTCCACTTT.

In this sample, this clone turned up many times. The chain is built from TRBV7-8 and TRBJ2-3, with 8 bases identical to TRBD2. Per the germline V gene, CDR1 is SGHVS and CDR2 is FQNEAQ. The CDR3 runs 19 residues. The junction had 18 bases not matched to a gene; V was cut back by 2 bases and J by 5 bases. The CDR3 loop reads CASSLPRVWASGPEDTQYF. CDR3 coding DNA: TGTGCCAGCAGCTTACCCCGCGTTTGGGCTAGCGGGCCTGAAGATACGCAGTATTTT.

J is TRBJ1-1 and V is TRBV3-1 (or the pseudogene TRBV3-2); 9 bases map to TRBD1. The V and J ends lost 4 bases and 0 bases, in that order; junction bases with no gene match: 6. Germline V lookup: CDR1 LGHDT, CDR2 YNNKEL (reference sequence). The CDR3 has 16 residues. The CDR3 region has the DNA TGTGCCAGCAGCCCAGGACAGGGGCTGATGAACACTGAAGCTTTCTTT. Translation gives CASSPGQGLMNTEAFF.

The CDR3 bases are TGTGCCAGCAGCAACCGTCTGACAGGGGCTCGAGAGACCCAGTACTTC. It is translated as CASSNRLTGARETQYF. The chain employs TRBV11-2 and TRBJ2-5; 8 positions match TRBD1. The germline V gene encodes CDR1 SGHAT and CDR2 FQNNGV. Trimming at V came to 5 bases and at J to 4 bases, leaving 12 bases not matched to a gene. The CDR3 is 16 residues long.

The chain combines TRBV18 with TRBJ2-1; 9 nucleotides match TRBD2. The CDR3 has 17 residues. The ends lost 4 bases at V and 2 bases at J; junction bases unmatched: 9. Germline V gene sequence: CDR1 KGHSH, CDR2 LQKENI. The CDR3 DNA is TGTGCCAGCTCACAAAGAAGCGGGGGGCCGACCTACAATGAGCAGTTCTTC. This encodes CASSQRSGGPTYNEQFF.

Here the CDR3 reads CASSAFGLAGKLDTGELFF. CDR3 DNA: TGCGCCAGCAGCGCGTTCGGACTAGCGGGGAAGCTGGACACCGGGGAGCTGTTTTTT. The chain links TRBV5-1 to TRBJ2-2, with 12 bases that match TRBD2. The CDR3 is made up of 19 amino acids. V gave up 4 bases and J gave up 3 bases; unmatched junction bases: 13. Germline CDR1 SGHRS, CDR2 YFSETQ.

On this clone: Other DNA sequences in the same sample also yield this CDR3. The chain links TRBV18 to TRBJ2-1; 8 bases agree with TRBD1. With V trimmed by 2 bases and J by 0 bases, 0 bases remained unmatched. The CDR3 runs to 15 residues. Germline V gene sequence: CDR1 KGHSH, CDR2 LQKENI. In DNA, the CDR3 is TGTGCCAGCTCACCAGGGACAGGCTCCTACAATGAGCAGTTCTTC. Protein: CASSPGTGSYNEQFF.

This clone was recorded once. The chain has TRBV7-8 and TRBJ1-4, with D unclear. This CDR3 has 14 residues. V lost 6 bases to trimming and J lost 8 bases, with 16 bases between them. CDR1 and CDR2 from the germline V gene are SGHVS and FQNEAQ. In DNA, the CDR3 is TGTGCCAGCAGTTCGACGGGAGGGTTGGAAAAACTGTTTTTT. Translation gives CASSSTGGLEKLFF.